This note documents a single T cell receptor beta chain sequence. What it binds is not known. CDR1 and CDR2 from the germline V gene are ENHRY and SYGVKD. V shed 6 bases and J 4 bases; nucleotides not matched to a gene: 7. The CDR3 covers 14 residues. These data originate in a study of CD8+ T cells in alopecia areata. A FACSAria was used to sort CD4+ and CD8+ T cells. These cells came from PBMCs. Study observations and caveats: Patients displayed less clarity in TCR sharing than mice, a finding possibly related to HLA. Resident alphabeta T-cell populations of normal skin are likewise subject to sequencing in scalp samples.

RNA was isolated and reverse transcribed to cDNA, the sequencing template. The table came from immunoSEQ multiplex PCR; TCRdb's copy has only in-frame clones and leaves some out. This sample has around 100,000 clones; roughly half occur once, and the top ten carry around 9%. The receptor was isolated from a human donor in good health. Sequenced material: CD4+ T cells sorted from blood. The chain recombines TRBV10-3 with TRBJ2-3; 7 positions match TRBD2. CDR3 sequence reads: CAIRASGGADTQYF. CDR3 DNA sequence: TGTGCCATCAGAGCCTCGGGGGGTGCAGATACGCAGTATTTT.